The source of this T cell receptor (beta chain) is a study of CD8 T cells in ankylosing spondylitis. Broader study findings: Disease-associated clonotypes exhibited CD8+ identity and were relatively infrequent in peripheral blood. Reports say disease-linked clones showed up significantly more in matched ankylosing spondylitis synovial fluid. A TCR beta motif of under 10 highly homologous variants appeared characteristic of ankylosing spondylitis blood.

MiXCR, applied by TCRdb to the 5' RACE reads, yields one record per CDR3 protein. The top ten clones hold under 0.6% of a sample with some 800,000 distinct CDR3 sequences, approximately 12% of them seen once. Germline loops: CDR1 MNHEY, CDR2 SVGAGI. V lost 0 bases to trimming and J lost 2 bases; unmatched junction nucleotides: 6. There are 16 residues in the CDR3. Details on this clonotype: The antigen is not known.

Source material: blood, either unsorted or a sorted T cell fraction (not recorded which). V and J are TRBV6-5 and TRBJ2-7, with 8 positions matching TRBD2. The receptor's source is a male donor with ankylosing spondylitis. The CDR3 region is CASSYSLETSAYEQYF. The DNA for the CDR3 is TGTGCCAGCAGTTACTCGTTGGAGACTAGCGCCTACGAGCAGTACTTC.